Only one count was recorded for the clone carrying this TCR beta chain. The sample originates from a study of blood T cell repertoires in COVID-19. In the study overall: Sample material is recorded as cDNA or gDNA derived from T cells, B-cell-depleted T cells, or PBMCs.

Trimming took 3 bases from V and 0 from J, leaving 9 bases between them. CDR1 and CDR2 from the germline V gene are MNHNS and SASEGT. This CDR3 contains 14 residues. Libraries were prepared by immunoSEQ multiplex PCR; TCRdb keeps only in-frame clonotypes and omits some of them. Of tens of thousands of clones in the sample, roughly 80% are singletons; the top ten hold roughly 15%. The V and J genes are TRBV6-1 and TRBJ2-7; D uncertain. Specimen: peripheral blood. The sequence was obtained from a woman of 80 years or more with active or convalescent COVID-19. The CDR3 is CASSDQTLSYEQYF. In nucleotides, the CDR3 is TGTGCCAGCAGTGATCAGACTCTCTCCTACGAGCAGTACTTC.